This passage covers 14 T cell receptor beta chains from one sample sequenced in a study of T cells in Graves' hyperthyroidism and ophthalmopathy. RNA transcripts were the template for amplifying TCR beta CDR3 regions. The HTBI primer set was used in a first-round RT-PCR of the TCR CDR3. Via MiXCR, TCRdb re-called the multiplex PCR reads, giving one row per CDR3 protein. The sample lists about 640,000 distinct CDR3 sequences; around 20% were seen once. The specimen was blood. These receptors were obtained from a man aged 30-40 years with Graves' ophthalmopathy.

The rearrangement uses TRBV7-8 and TRBJ2-4; 12 bases line up with TRBD2. The V gene end was trimmed by 5 bases and the J gene end by 2 bases; junction bases not matched to a gene: 4. Germline lookup yields CDR1 SGHVS and CDR2 FQNEAQ. There are 16 residues in the CDR3. DNA for the CDR3: TGTGCCAGCAGCACTTGGACTAGCGGGACCAAAAACATTCAGTACTTC. The encoded protein is CASSTWTSGTKNIQYF.

CDR3 protein: CASSSPLAGVAYNEQFF. CDR3 DNA: TGTGCCAGCAGTTCGCCCCTGGCGGGAGTGGCCTACAATGAGCAGTTCTTC. V and J are TRBV28 and TRBJ2-1; 7 nucleotides agree with TRBD2. Germline assignment: CDR1 MDHEN and CDR2 SYDVKM. V gave up 4 bases and J gave up 2 bases; unmatched junction bases: 11. This CDR3 region has 17 residues.

This clonotype was seen repeatedly, ten times or more. V usage is TRBV28 and J usage is TRBJ1-2; 7 bases agree with TRBD1. Per germline, CDR1 MDHEN and CDR2 SYDVKM. The CDR3 has 17 residues. The J segment lost 0 bases and the V segment lost 3 bases, leaving 10 bases of the junction unmatched. CDR3 protein: CASSFQGGGLANYGYTF. CDR3 DNA: TGTGCCAGCAGTTTTCAAGGGGGCGGTTTAGCTAACTATGGCTACACCTTC.

This clonotype occurred many times. The rearrangement links TRBV30 to TRBJ1-1; 9 nucleotides agree with TRBD1. The germline gives CDR1 GTSNPN, CDR2 SVGIG (reference sequence). The V and J ends lost 5 bases and 5 bases, in that order; junction bases with no gene match: 12. This CDR3 has 15 amino acids. Written as DNA, the CDR3 is TGTGCCTGGTTTCGCCGGGACAGGGCTTGGACTGAAGCTTTCTTT. As protein: CAWFRRDRAWTEAFF.

Here the CDR3 DNA reads TGCAGTGCCAGGGACCACACAGATACGCAGTATTTT. This gives the protein CSARDHTDTQYF. This chain joins TRBV20-1 and TRBJ2-3; perhaps D is TRBD1 or TRBD2 (5 bases each). CDR3 length: 12 residues. The germline gives CDR1 DFQATT, CDR2 SNEGSKA (reference sequence). V lost 6 bases and J 2 bases, leaving 9 bases between the germline ends.

This clonotype was found a few times. The CDR3 bases are TGTGCCAGCAAATTGAAGGGATTAGGGCGTTCACCCCTCCACTTT. Translated: CASKLKGLGRSPLHF. This sequence joins TRBV7-8 and TRBJ1-6; D call uncertain. V lost 7 bases and J 9 bases, leaving 19 bases between the germline ends. Germline loops: CDR1 SGHVS, CDR2 FQNEAQ. The CDR3 runs 15 residues.

This clonotype was seen repeatedly, ten times or more. This chain uses TRBV20-1 with TRBJ1-1; TRBD1 matches 7 bases. The V gene's germline CDR1 is DFQATT and CDR2 SNEGSKA (reference sequence). J lost 5 bases, V lost 2 bases, and 8 bases had no gene match. The CDR3 runs 14 residues. The CDR3 sequence is CSARPIDRVTEAFF. The CDR3 nucleotides are TGCAGTGCTAGACCAATCGACAGGGTGACTGAAGCTTTCTTT.

This chain uses TRBV6-5 with TRBJ2-3; 8 nucleotides agree with TRBD1. The CDR3 extends over 17 amino acids. The J segment lost 5 bases and the V segment lost 2 bases, leaving 12 bases of the junction unmatched. CDR1 MNHEY and CDR2 SVGAGI come from the germline V gene. CDR3 in amino acids: CASSYTSTGVVRDTQYF. CDR3 nucleotides: TGTGCCAGCAGTTACACGTCGACAGGGGTCGTTAGAGATACGCAGTATTTT.

This clonotype has only a few counts. The chain joins TRBV20-1 to TRBJ1-1, with a tentative D call TRBD1 (5 bases). Germline V gene lookup returns CDR1 DFQATT and CDR2 SNEGSKA (reference sequence). V was trimmed by 5 bases and J by 1 base, leaving 11 bases between them. There are 13 residues in the CDR3. CDR3 bases: TGCAGTGCTTGCCGGGGCACGAACACTGAAGCTTTCTTT. It codes for CSACRGTNTEAFF.

This clonotype was recorded many times. This rearrangement joins TRBV11-2 to TRBJ1-2; no clear D. CDR1 and CDR2 from the germline V gene are SGHAT and FQNNGV. The CDR3 has 13 amino acids. With 5 bases removed from V and 4 bases from J, the gap between germline ends came to 11 bases. The CDR3 protein is CASSPSTIYGYTF. The DNA for the CDR3 is TGTGCCAGCAGCCCGTCGACTATCTATGGCTACACCTTC. Using reference TRBV11-2 and TRBJ1-2 for the parts outside the CDR3, the full variable domain is EAGVAQSPRYKIIEKRQSVAFWCNPISGHATLYWYQQILGQGPKLLIQFQNNGVVDDSQLPKDRFSAERLKGVDSTLKIQPAKLEDSAVYLCASSPSTIYGYTFGSGTRLTVV.

The chain joins TRBV6-5 to TRBJ1-3; D remains ambiguous. There are 15 residues in the CDR3. The germline CDR1 and CDR2 sequences are MNHEY and SVGAGI. The ends were cut back, 0 bases at V and 0 bases at J, with 6 bases in the middle. The CDR3 coding sequence is TGTGCCAGCAGTTACTCAGGGAGCTCTGGAAACACCATATATTTT. This sequence encodes CASSYSGSSGNTIYF.

The sample holds a few counts of this clonotype. The chain has TRBV5-4 and TRBJ1-6; 9 bases map to TRBD1. CDR1 SGHNT and CDR2 YYREEE come from the germline V gene (reference sequence). J gave up 5 bases and V 2 bases, and 5 bases lay outside the gene matches. The CDR3 loop spans 16 amino acids. CDR3 sequence: CASSLKGQGHNSPLHF. The CDR3 DNA reads as TGTGCCAGCAGCTTAAAGGGACAGGGTCATAATTCACCCCTCCACTTT.

This clonotype has more than one count but fewer than ten. The chain has TRBV5-8 and TRBJ2-3; D is perhaps TRBD1 (5 bases). Germline CDR1 is SGHTS and CDR2 is YDEGEE. The CDR3 consists of 15 residues. Trimming left V 4 bases short and J 3 bases short, with 15 bases between. The CDR3: CASSLRGSRTDTQYF. CDR3 coding DNA: TGTGCCAGCAGCCTAAGGGGTAGCCGAACAGATACGCAGTATTTT.

There are a few counts of this clonotype. The chain couples TRBV30 to TRBJ1-1; D is perhaps TRBD1 (6 bases). V shed 4 bases and J shed 9 bases, with 18 bases lying between them. Germline CDR1 is GTSNPN and CDR2 is SVGIG (reference sequence). The CDR3 has 13 residues. As DNA, the CDR3 is TGTGCCTGGAATGATATTGGACAGAGCCAAGCTTTCTTT. Residues: CAWNDIGQSQAFF.